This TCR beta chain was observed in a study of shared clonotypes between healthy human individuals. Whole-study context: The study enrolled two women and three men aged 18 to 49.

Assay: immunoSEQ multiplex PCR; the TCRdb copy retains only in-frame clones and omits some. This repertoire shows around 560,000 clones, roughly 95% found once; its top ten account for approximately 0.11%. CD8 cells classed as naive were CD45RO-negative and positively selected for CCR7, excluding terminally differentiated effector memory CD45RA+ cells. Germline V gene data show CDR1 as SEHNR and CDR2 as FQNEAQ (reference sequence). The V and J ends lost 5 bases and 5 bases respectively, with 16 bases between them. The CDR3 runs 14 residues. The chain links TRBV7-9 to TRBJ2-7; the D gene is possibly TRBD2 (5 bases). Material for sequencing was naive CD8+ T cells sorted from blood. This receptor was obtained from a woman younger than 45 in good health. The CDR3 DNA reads TGTGCCAGCAGCGGGCAGCCGGGGTGGAACGAGCAGTACTTC. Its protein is CASSGQPGWNEQYF.